The T cell receptor (beta chain) described here comes from a study of technical replicates of blood from a handful of donors. Sequencing used immunoSEQ multiplex PCR; TCRdb keeps in-frame clones, though not all of them. The table records tens of thousands of clones, almost 99% of them present only once. This CDR3 has 14 residues. From germline, CDR1 is MNHNS and CDR2 SASEGT. Losses at the gene ends were 2 bases for V and 3 bases for J; bases not matched to a gene: 3. The specimen was T cells isolated from PBMCs. The origin of this receptor is a human donor in good health. The rearrangement joins TRBV6-1 to TRBJ2-7; 8 positions agree with TRBD1. In DNA form, the CDR3 reads TGTGCCAGCAGTGAAAGCAGGGGGCTCTACGAGCAGTACTTC. Amino acids: CASSESRGLYEQYF.